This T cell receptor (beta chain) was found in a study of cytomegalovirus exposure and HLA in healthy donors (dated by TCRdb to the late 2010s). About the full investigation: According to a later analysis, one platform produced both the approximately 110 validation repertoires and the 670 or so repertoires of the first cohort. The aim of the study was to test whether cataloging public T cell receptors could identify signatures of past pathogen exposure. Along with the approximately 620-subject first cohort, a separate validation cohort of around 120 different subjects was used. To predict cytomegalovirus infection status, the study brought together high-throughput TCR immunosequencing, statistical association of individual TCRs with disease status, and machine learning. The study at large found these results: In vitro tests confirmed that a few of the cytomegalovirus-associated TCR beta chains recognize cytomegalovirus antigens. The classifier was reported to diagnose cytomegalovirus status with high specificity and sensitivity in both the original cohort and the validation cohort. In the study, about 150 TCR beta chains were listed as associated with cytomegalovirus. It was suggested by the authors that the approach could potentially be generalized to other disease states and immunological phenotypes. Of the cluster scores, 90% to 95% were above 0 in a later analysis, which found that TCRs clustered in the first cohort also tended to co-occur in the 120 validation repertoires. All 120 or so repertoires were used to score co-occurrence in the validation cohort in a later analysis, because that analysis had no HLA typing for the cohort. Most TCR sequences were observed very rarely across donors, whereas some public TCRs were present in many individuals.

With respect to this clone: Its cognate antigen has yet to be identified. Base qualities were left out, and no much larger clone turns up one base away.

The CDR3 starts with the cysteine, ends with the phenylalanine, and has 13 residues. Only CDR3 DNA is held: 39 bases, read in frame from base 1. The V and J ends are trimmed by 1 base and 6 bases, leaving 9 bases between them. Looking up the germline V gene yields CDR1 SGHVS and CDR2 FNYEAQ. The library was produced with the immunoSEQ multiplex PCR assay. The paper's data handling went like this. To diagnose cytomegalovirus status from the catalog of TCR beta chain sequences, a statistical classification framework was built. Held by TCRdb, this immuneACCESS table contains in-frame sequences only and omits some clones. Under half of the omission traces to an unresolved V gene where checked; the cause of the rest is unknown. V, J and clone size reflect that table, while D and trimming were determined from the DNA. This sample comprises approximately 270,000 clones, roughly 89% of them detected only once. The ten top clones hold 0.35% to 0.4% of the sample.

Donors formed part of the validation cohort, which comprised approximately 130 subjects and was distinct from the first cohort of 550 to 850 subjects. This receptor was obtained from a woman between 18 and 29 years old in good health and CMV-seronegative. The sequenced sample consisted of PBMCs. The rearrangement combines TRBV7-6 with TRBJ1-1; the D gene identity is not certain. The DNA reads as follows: TGTGCCAGCAGCTTAGGGGCATGGGCTGAAGCTTTCTTT. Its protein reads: CASSLGAWAEAFF.